The rows below give T cell receptor beta chains drawn from one sample of a study of metastatic and nonmetastatic thyroid tumors. TCRdb reassembled clones from the PCR reads with MiXCR. The sample has 30,000 to 40,000 clones; over 25% are singletons. The sequenced material came from blood. These TCRs come from a female donor with papillary thyroid cancer or a benign thyroid nodule (not recorded which). Some clones in this sample may be carry-over from other donors' samples. Each CDR3 is given with its conserved first and last residue. The D gene is left open where the match is weak. Size values are once, few and many counts, or a class for expanded clones, and some rows have none.

d_call | clone_size | j_call | v_call | cdr3_nt | cdr3_aa
. | . | TRBJ2-7 | TRBV27 | TGTGCCAGCGGTCACGTGGGGGCATGCTCCGAGCAGTACTTC | CASGHVGACSEQYF
. | medium-sized | TRBJ2-1 | TRBV11-2 | TGTGCCAGCAGCCTCGGGCGGGGTTTCAATGAGCAGTTCTTC | CASSLGRGFNEQFF
. | many | TRBJ2-7 | TRBV27 | TGTGCCAGCAGTCATAAGTCCCCCTACGAGCAGTACTTC | CASSHKSPYEQYF
. | medium-sized | TRBJ1-3 | TRBV6-2/TRBV6-3 | TGTGCCAGCAGTCTCCAGGGGATGACTGGAAACACCATATATTTT | CASSLQGMTGNTIYF
. | . | TRBJ2-7 | TRBV11-2 | TGTGCCAGCAGCCGCGTTTATAACGAGCAGTACTTC | CASSRVYNEQYF
. | . | TRBJ2-1 | TRBV5-1 | TGCGCCAGCAGCTTGGAGCGGGAGCAGTTCTTC | CASSLEREQFF
TRBD1 | . | TRBJ2-5 | TRBV2 | TGTGCCAGCAGTCTTCGACAGGGTCTGGCTGAGACCCAGTACTTC | CASSLRQGLAETQYF
. | . | TRBJ2-3 | TRBV7-6 | TGTGCCAGCAGCTTAGCCCCGAGCACAGATACGCAGTATTTT | CASSLAPSTDTQYF
. | medium-sized | TRBJ1-2 | TRBV30 | TGTGCCTGGAGATTGGTTAACTATGGCTACACCTTC | CAWRLVNYGYTF
TRBD2 | many | TRBJ2-1 | TRBV7-2 | TGTGCCAGCAGCTATGAAGCGGGACTAGCCTACAATGAGCAGTTCTTC | CASSYEAGLAYNEQFF
. | medium-sized | TRBJ1-6 | TRBV20-1 | TGCAGTGCTAGGGAGACCTATAATTCACCCCTCCACTTT | CSARETYNSPLHF
TRBD2 | . | TRBJ2-5 | TRBV11-3 | TGTGCCAGCAGCTCGGACGGGGGGGCCGGCGAGACCCAGTACTTC | CASSSDGGAGETQYF
. | many | TRBJ2-4 | TRBV19 | TGTGCCAGTACCCCATCCGGGACCCAGAACATTCAGTACTTC | CASTPSGTQNIQYF
. | few | TRBJ2-1 | TRBV28 | TGTGCCAGCAGGAGGGGAGGACCGGGGAATGAGCAGTTCTTC | CASRRGGPGNEQFF
. | many | TRBJ2-1 | TRBV29-1 | TGCAGCGTCGAGGCGGGACCCGGGGATGAGCAGTTCTTC | CSVEAGPGDEQFF
. | many | TRBJ2-5 | TRBV6-5 | TGTGCCAGCAGTTACAGTATCACGCAAGAGACCCAGTACTTC | CASSYSITQETQYF
TRBD1 | few | TRBJ1-2 | TRBV4-1 | TGCGCCAGCAGCCTACAGGGGGGTTATGGCTACACCTTC | CASSLQGGYGYTF
. | many | TRBJ1-2 | TRBV3-1 | TGTGCCAGCAGCCAAGATCAACGGGGGAACTATGGCTACACCTTC | CASSQDQRGNYGYTF
TRBD1 | . | TRBJ2-5 | TRBV28 | TGTGCCAGCAGTCCGGGACAGACCGCGTGGACCCAGTACTTC | CASSPGQTAWTQYF
TRBD2 | . | TRBJ2-1 | TRBV3-1 | TGTGCCAGCAGCCAAGGGAAATCTAGCGGATACAATGAGCAGTTCTTC | CASSQGKSSGYNEQFF
. | . | TRBJ2-1 | TRBV5-1 | TGCGCCAGCAGCGCCCAGCCGGTAGGACAGCGTTACGGTGAGCAGTTCTTC | CASSAQPVGQRYGEQFF
. | few | TRBJ1-5 | TRBV28 | TGTGCCAGCAGTTTAATTAATCAGCCCCAGCATTTT | CASSLINQPQHF
. | . | TRBJ2-1 | TRBV20-1 | TGCAGTGCTACTACAGGGGGAGCGGGAGGATCCGAAAATGAGCAGTTCTTC | CSATTGGAGGSENEQFF
TRBD2 | many | TRBJ2-5 | TRBV5-1 | TGCGCCAGCAGCCAAGAACCTAGCGGGGGGCCGGCTGAAGAGACCCAGTACTTC | CASSQEPSGGPAEETQYF
. | many | TRBJ1-4 | TRBV2 | TGTGCCAGCAGTGAAGCGCACAGGGCCGGAGAAAAACTGTTTTTT | CASSEAHRAGEKLFF
TRBD2 | . | TRBJ2-3 | TRBV30 | TGTGCCTGCTGGACTAGCGGGTCCCACAGGGATACGCAGTATTTT | CACWTSGSHRDTQYF
. | many | TRBJ2-7 | TRBV9 | TGTGCCAGCAGCGTAGCTACAGGGCTTTACGAGCAGTACTTC | CASSVATGLYEQYF
. | few | TRBJ2-3 | TRBV28 | TGTGCCAGCAGTTTATCGCTATACCACGCAGATACGCAGTATTTT | CASSLSLYHADTQYF
TRBD2 | many | TRBJ2-3 | TRBV6-7 | TGTGCCATTGGAGGGGGGCTAGCGGGGAATACGCAGTATTTT | CAIGGGLAGNTQYF
. | many | TRBJ2-1 | TRBV7-9 | TGTGCCAGCAGATTAGACGCGTCGGATCGCTCCTACAATGAGCAGTTCTTC | CASRLDASDRSYNEQFF
. | many | TRBJ2-3 | TRBV7-8 | TGTGCCAGCAGCTTAGGGTTAGGGGGAGGACAGCCCCAGTATTTT | CASSLGLGGGQPQYF
TRBD2 | many | TRBJ2-1 | TRBV7-3 | TGTGCCAGCAGCTTAAACCCTTCTCTGGCGGGGGGGTCCTACAATGAGCAGTTCTTC | CASSLNPSLAGGSYNEQFF